These 14 T cell receptor beta chains share one sample of origin, sequenced in a study of T-cell memory formation after mild COVID-19. TCRdb reprocessed the 5' RACE reads with MiXCR, giving one entry per CDR3 protein. Here the sample spans 450,000 or so distinct CDR3 sequences, 15% to 25% being singletons. Material for sequencing was PBMCs or a T cell subset sorted from them (not recorded which). The receptors originated from an adult woman who had mild COVID-19 (a few samples of this study predate the infection). Cell type and time point are not known.

The chain joins TRBV24-1 to TRBJ2-5, with D tentatively TRBD1 (7 bases). The CDR3 length is 15 residues. Trimming left V 3 bases short and J 1 base short, with 11 bases between. Per germline, CDR1 KGHDR and CDR2 SFDVKD. CDR3: CATSDGGTAQETQYF. CDR3 coding DNA: TGTGCCACCAGTGATGGGGGGACAGCCCAAGAGACCCAGTACTTC.

The CDR3 loop reads CASTDLAAEQFF. The CDR3 DNA reads as TGTGCCAGCACCGACCTAGCGGCAGAGCAGTTCTTC. The gene calls are TRBV2 and TRBJ2-1; 7 bases match TRBD2. The CDR3 runs 12 residues. From germline, CDR1 is SNHLY and CDR2 FYNNEI. The V gene end was trimmed by 7 bases and the J gene end by 10 bases; junction bases not matched to a gene: 7.

This clonotype was seen a handful of times. The V and J genes are TRBV4-2 and TRBJ2-7; D gene uncertain. The CDR3 is 14 residues long. The germline CDR1 and CDR2 sequences are LGHNA and YNFKEQ. The ends were cut back, 1 base at V and 5 bases at J, with 12 bases in the middle. As DNA, the CDR3 is TGTGCCAGCAGCCAAGCCCGAGATGTCGACGAGCAGTACTTC. Its protein is CASSQARDVDEQYF.

CDR3 region: CSAGTGGNEAFF. In DNA, the CDR3 is TGCAGTGCCGGGACAGGGGGTAATGAAGCTTTCTTT. V and J are TRBV20-1 and TRBJ1-1; TRBD1 matches 11 bases. The length of the CDR3 is 12 residues. V gave up 6 bases and J gave up 7 bases; unmatched junction bases: 4. Looked up from germline, CDR1 is DFQATT and CDR2 is SNEGSKA (reference sequence).

V gene TRBV3-1 combines with J gene TRBJ1-5; 8 bases match TRBD1. The germline CDR1 and CDR2 sequences are LGHDT and YNNKEL (reference sequence). The ends lost 4 bases at V and 0 bases at J; junction bases unmatched: 8. The CDR3 spans 17 residues. The DNA for the CDR3 is TGTGCCAGCAGCCTAACCGGGACAGGTTATAGCAATCAGCCCCAGCATTTT. This gives the protein CASSLTGTGYSNQPQHF.

The sample holds a few counts of this clonotype. V and J are TRBV27 and TRBJ2-6; TRBD2 is a possible D gene (5 bases). Per the germline V gene, CDR1 is MNHEY and CDR2 is SMNVEV (reference sequence). V dropped 3 bases and J dropped 0 bases, with 6 bases sitting between them. The CDR3 loop spans 15 amino acids. The CDR3 loop reads CASSFAGSGANVLTF. Written as DNA, the CDR3 is TGTGCCAGCAGTTTCGCGGGCTCTGGGGCCAACGTCCTGACTTTC.

The sample holds many counts of this clonotype. The V call is TRBV5-1, the J call TRBJ1-1; D call uncertain. The CDR3 is 13 amino acids. Trimming took 0 bases from V and 0 from J, leaving 3 bases between them. Germline values: CDR1 SGHRS, CDR2 YFSETQ. As DNA, the CDR3 is TGCGCCAGCAGCTTGGAGCTGAACACTGAAGCTTTCTTT. Protein: CASSLELNTEAFF.

This clonotype was seen more than once but under ten times. This chain connects TRBV29-1 to TRBJ2-7; 11 bases map to TRBD2. CDR1 is SQVTM and CDR2 is ANQGSEA in the germline V gene. The CDR3 has 14 amino acids. With 6 bases clipped from V and 2 bases from J, the junction kept 6 bases outside the gene matches. The CDR3 nucleotides are TGCAGCGTGCAAACTAGCGGGAGCCCCTACGAGCAGTACTTC. Translating it yields CSVQTSGSPYEQYF.

This clonotype occurred a few times. The chain couples TRBV5-1 to TRBJ2-1; TRBD1 aligns across 8 bases. The CDR3 sequence is 16 residues long. With 2 bases clipped from V and 5 bases from J, the junction kept 9 bases outside the gene matches. CDR1 and CDR2 (germline): SGHRS, YFSETQ. The CDR3 coding sequence is TGCGCCAGCAGCTTCCAGAGACAGGGGAGAGACAATGAGCAGTTCTTC. This sequence encodes CASSFQRQGRDNEQFF.

The chain recombines TRBV27 with TRBJ2-2; 9 bases are a match to TRBD2. The germline CDR1 and CDR2 sequences are MNHEY and SMNVEV (reference sequence). V lost 6 bases and J lost 4; bases outside the gene matches: 9. The CDR3 is made up of 16 amino acids. The CDR3 protein is CASSPLAGDLTGELFF. CDR3 bases: TGTGCCAGCAGCCCATTAGCGGGAGACCTCACCGGGGAGCTGTTTTTT.

V gene TRBV7-2 combines with J gene TRBJ1-4; 11 positions agree with TRBD1. Per the germline V gene, CDR1 is SGHTA and CDR2 is FQGNSA. The CDR3 length is 15 residues. The V segment lost 6 bases and the J segment 8 bases; nucleotides outside the gene matches: 8. This chain's CDR3 is CASRKDRGRREKLFF. The CDR3 DNA reads TGTGCCAGCAGAAAGGACAGGGGGCGGAGGGAAAAACTGTTTTTT.

The CDR3 protein is CASRAMGGLNNEQFF. CDR3 DNA: TGTGCCAGCAGAGCTATGGGGGGGCTGAACAATGAGCAGTTCTTC. The rearrangement links TRBV6-5 to TRBJ2-1; possibly TRBD2 for D (7 bases). The ends were cut back, 6 bases at V and 5 bases at J, with 17 bases in the middle. This CDR3 comprises 15 residues. Germline values: CDR1 MNHEY, CDR2 SVGAGI.

This chain links TRBV4-1 with TRBJ1-2, with a possible D match to TRBD1 (6 bases). The CDR3 has 16 residues. Trimming cost V 1 base and J 3 bases, with 15 bases left between them. CDR1 MGHRA and CDR2 YSYEKL come from the germline V gene. CDR3 residues: CASSQVRGARDYGYTF. The CDR3 DNA is TGCGCCAGCAGCCAAGTACGGGGGGCGCGAGACTATGGCTACACCTTC.

The rearrangement links TRBV6-4 to TRBJ1-1; a weak D match, TRBD1 (6 bases). This CDR3 has 14 amino acids. CDR1 is MRHNA and CDR2 is SNTAGT in the germline V gene. Trimming stripped 4 bases from V and 0 bases from J, with 9 bases between. The CDR3 DNA follows: TGTGCCAGCAGTGCGGACAGTTTGAACACTGAAGCTTTCTTT. It specifies CASSADSLNTEAFF.